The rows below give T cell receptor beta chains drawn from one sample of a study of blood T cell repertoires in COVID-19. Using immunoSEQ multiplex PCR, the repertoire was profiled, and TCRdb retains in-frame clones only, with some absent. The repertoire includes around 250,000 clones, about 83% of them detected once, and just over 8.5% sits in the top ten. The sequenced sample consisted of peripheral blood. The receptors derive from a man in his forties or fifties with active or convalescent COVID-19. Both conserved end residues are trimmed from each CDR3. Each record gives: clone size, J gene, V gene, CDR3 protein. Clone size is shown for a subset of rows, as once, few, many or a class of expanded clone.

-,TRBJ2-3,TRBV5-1,ASRFGTSGSTQY
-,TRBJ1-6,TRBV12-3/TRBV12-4,ASSHGRSPLH
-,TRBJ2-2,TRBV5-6,ASSLSGLSNTGELF
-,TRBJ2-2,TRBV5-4,ASSRTGTGTGELF
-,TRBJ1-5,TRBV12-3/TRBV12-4,ASRRGGLQPQH
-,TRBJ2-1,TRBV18,ASSSNWTGVYNEQF
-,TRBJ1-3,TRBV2,ASSDEWGANGNTIY
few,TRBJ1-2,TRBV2,ASRPGQGGSYGYT
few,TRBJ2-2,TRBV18,ASSPPGGHTGELF
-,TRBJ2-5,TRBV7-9,ASSRTGLETQY
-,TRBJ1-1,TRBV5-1,ASSLGPEDRATEAF
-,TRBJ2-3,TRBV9,ASSVKLEGDTQY